This T cell receptor beta chain emerged from a study of T cells in Graves' hyperthyroidism and ophthalmopathy. There are a few counts of this clonotype. Its antigen is currently unknown. Study outcomes and limitations: In the blood, most expanded thyroid clonotypes above 0.001 appeared as well.

TCR beta CDR3 region amplification was performed from RNA transcripts. Using the HTBI primer set, a first-round RT-PCR was run on the TCR CDR3. TCRdb itself ran the multiplex PCR reads through MiXCR, one entry per CDR3 protein. The data contain 450,000 to 650,000 distinct CDR3 sequences, around 14% of them seen just once; the ten biggest clones take up roughly 7%. The CDR3 covers 14 residues. From germline, CDR1 is KGHDR and CDR2 SFDVKD. With V trimmed by 3 bases and J by 4 bases, 2 bases remained unmatched. Sequenced material: blood. The V and J genes are TRBV24-1 and TRBJ2-1; 7 bases agree with TRBD1. The clonotype was recovered from a woman between 18 and 29 years old with Graves' ophthalmopathy. The CDR3: CATSDAGGYNEQFF. The CDR3 nucleotides are TGTGCCACCAGTGATGCAGGGGGTTACAATGAGCAGTTCTTC.